This is a list of T cell receptor beta chains from one sample in a study of vaccination effects on CD4 cells after COVID-19. Their antigens are not known. Assay: immunoSEQ multiplex PCR; the TCRdb copy retains only in-frame clones and omits some. Altogether some 25,000 clones are present, less than 85% being singletons, with the ten largest covering roughly 8%. The material was CD4+ T cells from PBMCs cultured with SARS-CoV-2 spike peptides, obtained after COVID-19 vaccination. The receptors stem from a human donor who received a COVID-19 vaccine. CDR3s include the opening cysteine and the closing phenylalanine or tryptophan. The D gene is left open where the match is weak. Rows may omit the clone size; those that give it use once, few, many or a size class.

j_gene,d_gene,abundance,v_gene,CDR3aa,CDR3nt
TRBJ1-3,TRBD1,-,TRBV3-1/TRBV3-2,CASSQDLGRGRVNTIYF,TGTGCCAGCAGCCAAGATCTGGGGAGGGGGCGCGTAAACACCATATATTTT
TRBJ1-4,-,-,TRBV30,CAWSVGQQGKLFF,TGTGCCTGGAGTGTGGGACAACAAGGAAAACTGTTTTTT
TRBJ2-1,-,-,TRBV5-1,CASSPPIGQSADEQFF,TGCGCCAGCAGCCCCCCCATTGGCCAGTCCGCGGATGAGCAGTTCTTC
TRBJ2-7,-,-,TRBV7-5,CVRSFATTPYEQYF,TGTGTCAGAAGCTTTGCCACCACCCCCTACGAGCAGTACTTC
TRBJ1-1,-,-,TRBV6-5,CASSYSLIGGAAEAFF,TGTGCCAGCAGTTACTCGTTGATTGGGGGCGCGGCTGAAGCTTTCTTT
TRBJ2-2,-,once,TRBV6-5,CAITHGGGELFF,TGTGCTATCACCCACGGTGGCGGGGAGCTGTTTTTT
TRBJ2-1,TRBD2,-,TRBV20-1,CSASSGGYNEQFF,TGCAGTGCTAGTAGCGGGGGCTACAATGAGCAGTTCTTC
TRBJ2-7,TRBD2,-,TRBV11-2,CASSLTVPGLADSYEQYF,TGTGCCAGCAGCTTAACGGTCCCGGGACTAGCGGACTCCTACGAGCAGTACTTC
TRBJ2-1,-,-,TRBV5-1,CASSSGTFEGYNEQFF,TGCGCCAGCAGCTCTGGGACCTTTGAGGGGTACAATGAGCAGTTCTTC
TRBJ1-2,TRBD1,few,TRBV24-1,CATSTVGQDGYTF,TGTGCCACCAGCACAGTCGGACAGGATGGCTACACCTTC
TRBJ2-2,-,-,TRBV28,CASLDSRRRYTGELFF,TGTGCCAGCCTTGATTCCAGACGGAGGTACACCGGGGAGCTGTTTTTT
TRBJ1-5,-,once,TRBV3-1/TRBV3-2,CASSQAGGNQPQHF,TGTGCCAGCAGCCAAGCAGGGGGCAATCAGCCCCAGCATTTT
TRBJ2-1,-,-,TRBV27,CASSLGPADYPNNEQFF,TGTGCCAGCAGTTTAGGGCCTGCAGATTACCCTAACAATGAGCAGTTCTTC
TRBJ1-2,-,-,TRBV14,CASSQGPNYGYTF,TGTGCCAGCAGCCAAGGGCCTAACTATGGCTACACCTTC
TRBJ2-5,TRBD2,-,TRBV19,CASSQFGGRETQYF,TGTGCCAGTAGTCAATTCGGCGGGAGGGAGACCCAGTACTTC
TRBJ1-1,-,-,TRBV7-2,CASSLARHVNTEAFF,TGTGCCAGCAGCTTAGCGCGTCACGTGAACACTGAAGCTTTCTTT
TRBJ2-5,TRBD2,medium-sized,TRBV3-1/TRBV3-2,CASSVRLAQKETQYF,TGTGCCAGCAGCGTCCGACTAGCGCAAAAAGAGACCCAGTACTTC
TRBJ2-7,TRBD1,-,TRBV6-5,CASSPGTAGPYEQYF,TGTGCCAGCAGTCCCGGGACAGCTGGACCCTACGAGCAGTACTTC
TRBJ1-4,-,-,TRBV5-6,CASKGAGGNEKLFF,TGTGCCAGCAAAGGGGCTGGGGGTAATGAAAAACTGTTTTTT
TRBJ1-2,-,-,TRBV19,CASSSGALPSYGYTF,TGTGCCAGTAGTTCCGGGGCCTTGCCATCCTATGGCTACACCTTC
TRBJ1-6,-,-,TRBV13,CASSLSDSPLHF,TGTGCCAGCAGCTTGAGTGATTCACCCCTCCACTTT
TRBJ1-5,TRBD1,-,TRBV18,CASSPGQHQPQHF,TGTGCCAGCTCACCGGGACAGCATCAGCCCCAGCATTTT
TRBJ1-6,-,-,TRBV7-9,CASSLKSLSPLHF,TGTGCCAGCAGCCTGAAGTCCTTGTCACCCCTCCACTTT
TRBJ1-2,TRBD1,-,TRBV6-4,CASSSGTGDFSYGYTF,TGTGCCAGCAGCTCCGGGACAGGGGATTTTAGCTATGGCTACACCTTC